Following are 6 T cell receptor beta chains from one sample sequenced in a study of T-cell reconstitution after alpha-beta-depleted transplantation in children. Researchers prepared the TCRbeta library using unique molecular identifiers, the study reports. TCRdb recomputed calls from the PCR reads with MiXCR, one row per CDR3 protein. The sample has roughly 670,000 distinct CDR3 sequences, roughly 14% seen once. The specimen comprised PBMCs, sampled before TCRalphabeta/CD19-depleted stem cell transplant. Receptors originate from a girl aged 2-10 years with congenital amegakaryocytic thrombocytopenia, due to receive a stem cell transplant.

This clonotype was observed a few times. This sequence joins TRBV14 and TRBJ2-7; D not certain. Germline-derived CDR1 and CDR2 are SGHDN and FVKESK. Trimming took off 3 bases at V and 1 base at J, with 13 bases between the two ends. There are 15 residues in the CDR3. The CDR3 here is CASSQPERWSYEQYF. DNA for the CDR3: TGTGCCAGCAGCCAGCCAGAGAGGTGGTCCTACGAGCAGTACTTC.

This clonotype was counted ten times or more. A much larger clone differs by one base, so this may be a read error. This chain links TRBV7-2 with TRBJ2-5; D gene ambiguous. Per the germline V gene, CDR1 is SGHTA and CDR2 is FQGNSA. With 1 base removed from V and 5 bases from J, the gap between germline ends came to 5 bases. There are 12 residues in the CDR3. Here the CDR3 reads CASSLVWETQYF. CDR3 sequence (DNA): TGTGCCAGCAGCTTAGTTTGGGAGACCCAGTACTTC.

This clonotype was seen repeatedly, ten times or more. DNA for the CDR3: TGTGCCAGCATTACGACAGCTCCCAATCAGCCCCAGCATTTT. Protein product: CASITTAPNQPQHF. The V and J genes are TRBV28 and TRBJ1-5, with D tentatively TRBD1 (5 bases). The CDR3 has 14 amino acids. CDR1 MDHEN and CDR2 SYDVKM come from the germline V gene. V was trimmed by 7 bases and J by 3 bases, leaving 13 bases between them. The full variable domain, its missing parts supplied by reference TRBV28 and TRBJ1-5, is DVKVTQSSRYLVKRTGEKVFLECVQDMDHENMFWYRQDPGLGLRLIYFSYDVKMKEKGDIPEGYSVSREKKERFSLILESASTNQTSMYLCASITTAPNQPQHFGDGTRLSIL.

This clonotype showed up many times. The chain links TRBV6-5 to TRBJ1-6; 8 bases are shared with TRBD1. This CDR3 has 12 amino acids. The junction had 4 bases not matched to a gene; V was cut back by 6 bases and J by 12 bases. Looked up from germline, CDR1 is MNHEY and CDR2 is SVGAGI. The CDR3 sequence: CASSRDRQPLHF. CDR3 DNA sequence: TGTGCCAGCAGCCGGGACAGGCAACCCCTCCACTTT.

The table lists this clonotype with many counts. This chain connects TRBV12-3 or TRBV12-4 to TRBJ2-1; D might be TRBD2 (6 bases). Trimming removed 6 bases at V and 0 bases at J, with 12 bases between. CDR3 size: 15 residues. The CDR3 loop reads CASSPETSSYNEQFF. The CDR3 nucleotides read TGTGCCAGCAGCCCTGAGACTAGCTCCTACAATGAGCAGTTCTTC.

This clonotype was recorded at least ten times. The V gene is TRBV5-1, the J gene TRBJ2-3; D may be TRBD2 (5 bases). This CDR3 region has 14 residues. V was clipped by 3 bases and J by 6 bases, with 14 bases between them. Germline lookup yields CDR1 SGHRS and CDR2 YFSETQ. The CDR3 reads CASSSRGSGDTQYF. The CDR3 DNA is TGCGCCAGCAGCTCGCGAGGGTCTGGGGATACGCAGTATTTT.